The clone carrying this T cell receptor (beta chain) was recorded once. Using immunoSEQ multiplex PCR, the repertoire was profiled, and TCRdb retains in-frame clones only, with some absent. The table has over 70,000 clones, 79% seen once. This specimen comes from a study of cytotoxic CD8 clonotypes in ibrutinib-treated CLL. The CDR3 has 16 residues. V shed 5 bases, J shed 10 bases, and the junction held 9 bases outside the gene matches. CDR1 and CDR2 (germline): SEHNR, FQNEAQ (reference sequence). The source of this sequence is a human donor with chronic lymphocytic leukemia. The chain uses TRBV7-9 and TRBJ2-2; 14 positions match TRBD2. The sample here was PBMCs, taken after 12 months of ibrutinib treatment. The CDR3 sequence: CASSPRTSGRSVELFF. As DNA, the CDR3 is TGTGCCAGCAGCCCCCGGACTAGCGGGAGGTCGGTGGAGCTGTTTTTT.